A single sample is the source of the 19 T cell receptor beta chains below, sequenced in a study of blood T cell repertoires in COVID-19. Using immunoSEQ multiplex PCR, the repertoire was profiled, and TCRdb retains in-frame clones only, with some absent. In the table there are roughly 250,000 clones, over 75% of which are singletons. Sample: peripheral blood. These receptors were taken from a human donor in a cohort sampled during active COVID-19.

The J gene is TRBJ1-1, the V gene TRBV6-4, with TRBD1 matching over 7 bases. V lost 6 bases to trimming and J lost 9 bases; unmatched junction nucleotides: 13. Looked up from germline, CDR1 is MRHNA and CDR2 is SNTAGT. The CDR3 is 14 amino acids. The CDR3 DNA follows: TGTGCCAGCAGCCCAACACAGGGGCGAGCCCAAGCTTTCTTT. Translation gives CASSPTQGRAQAFF.

The chain recombines TRBV7-8 with TRBJ2-3; a possible D gene is TRBD2 (5 bases). Germline assignment: CDR1 SGHVS and CDR2 FQNEAQ. Trimming pared 10 bases from V and 0 bases from J, leaving 17 bases between. This CDR3 has 15 amino acids. The CDR3 nucleotides read TGTGCCACCAAAAACATGAAGCGGAGCACAGATACGCAGTATTTT. Protein sequence: CATKNMKRSTDTQYF.

This rearrangement joins TRBV4-1 to TRBJ1-6; D gene uncertain. The germline V gene encodes CDR1 MGHRA and CDR2 YSYEKL. There are 15 residues in the CDR3. Trimming removed 4 bases from V and 7 bases from J, with 14 bases in between. For the CDR3, the DNA is TGCGCCAGCAGCCCCGGCGGAGGACGGAATTCACCCCTCCACTTT. Its translation: CASSPGGGRNSPLHF.

The chain is built from TRBV27 and TRBJ2-6, with 12 bases fitting TRBD1. Trimming at V came to 4 bases and at J to 0 bases, leaving 10 bases not matched to a gene. The CDR3 spans 20 residues. Germline V CDR1 and CDR2: MNHEY, SMNVEV (reference sequence). CDR3 sequence reads: CASSSVPGQGAPSGANVLTF. In nucleotides, the CDR3 is TGTGCCAGCAGTTCCGTACCGGGACAGGGGGCCCCCTCTGGGGCCAACGTCCTGACTTTC. The whole variable domain, filled in from reference TRBV27 and TRBJ2-6, reads EAQVTQNPRYLITVTGKKLTVTCSQNMNHEYMSWYRQDPGLGLRQIYYSMNVEVTDKGDVPEGYKVSRKEKRNFPLILESPSPNQTSLYFCASSSVPGQGAPSGANVLTFGAGSRLTVL.

The gene calls are TRBV6-5 and TRBJ2-7, with TRBD2 matching over 11 bases. CDR1 and CDR2 (germline): MNHEY, SVGAGI. J gave up 1 base and V 8 bases, and 4 bases lay outside the gene matches. The CDR3 covers 14 residues. CDR3 sequence: CASGWTSGSYEQYF. The CDR3 DNA sequence: TGTGCCAGCGGGTGGACTAGCGGGTCCTACGAGCAGTACTTC.

The rearrangement uses TRBV12-3 or TRBV12-4 and TRBJ1-1; possible D gene TRBD1, 6 bases. Trimming shortened V by 7 bases and J by 1 base, and 10 bases separated the two germline ends. The CDR3 contains 13 residues. CDR3 sequence: CASTGTTNTEAFF. The CDR3 bases are TGTGCCAGCACTGGGACAACGAACACTGAAGCTTTCTTT.

The sample holds a few counts of this clone. The chain uses TRBV5-6 and TRBJ1-2; D is unclear. Trimming took off 0 bases at V and 8 bases at J, with 26 bases between the two ends. CDR3 length: 18 residues. Germline assignment: CDR1 SGHDT and CDR2 YYEEEE. CDR3: CASSLGFKQSIGSGGYTF. DNA of the CDR3: TGTGCCAGCAGCTTGGGGTTTAAACAGTCGATAGGCTCGGGGGGCTACACCTTC.

V usage is TRBV5-4 and J usage is TRBJ1-1, with 7 bases lining up with TRBD1. This CDR3 spans 15 amino acids. The V gene's germline CDR1 is SGHNT and CDR2 YYREEE (reference sequence). The trim removed 4 bases at V and 1 base at J, leaving 7 bases unmatched. CDR3 in DNA: TGTGCCAGCAGCCCTCGGACAGGACCGAACACTGAAGCTTTCTTT. Encoded protein: CASSPRTGPNTEAFF.

This chain uses TRBV18 with TRBJ1-2; 9 bases are a match to TRBD1. The trim removed 3 bases at V and 0 bases at J, leaving 5 bases unmatched. Looked up from germline, CDR1 is KGHSH and CDR2 is LQKENI. The CDR3 contains 16 residues. CDR3 bases: TGTGCCAGCTCACCGGACAGGGGAATTCCTAACTATGGCTACACCTTC. This translates into CASSPDRGIPNYGYTF.

The rearrangement joins TRBV6-5 to TRBJ2-7, with TRBD1 matching over 8 bases. V was clipped by 6 bases and J by 7 bases; unmatched bases: 8. The CDR3 runs 13 residues. The V gene's germline CDR1 is MNHEY and CDR2 SVGAGI. In nucleotides, the CDR3 is TGTGCCAGCAGGGACAGGGTTCTGGAGGAGCAGTACTTC. It translates to CASRDRVLEEQYF.

V gene TRBV27 combines with J gene TRBJ2-5; D unclear. This CDR3 is built from 15 residues. V was clipped by 2 bases and J by 1 base, with 11 bases between them. Germline V gene sequence: CDR1 MNHEY, CDR2 SMNVEV (reference sequence). The CDR3 spells CASSLRRPGQETQYF. The DNA of the CDR3 is TGTGCCAGCAGTTTACGACGGCCGGGCCAAGAGACCCAGTACTTC.

The gene calls are TRBV6-5 and TRBJ2-1, with 7 bases aligning to TRBD1. The CDR3 length is 15 residues. The V gene's germline CDR1 is MNHEY and CDR2 SVGAGI. With 6 bases clipped from V and 2 bases from J, the junction kept 7 bases outside the gene matches. CDR3 amino acids: CASRTGTAAYNEQFF. The CDR3 coding sequence is TGTGCCAGCAGAACCGGGACAGCAGCCTACAATGAGCAGTTCTTC.

The chain recombines TRBV19 with TRBJ2-6, with TRBD2 matching 13 bases. CDR3 length: 16 amino acids. V lost 7 bases, J lost 1 base, and 1 base stayed unmatched. The germline V gene encodes CDR1 LNHDA and CDR2 SQIVND (reference sequence). The CDR3 here is CASTGLAGSGANVLTF. CDR3 DNA sequence: TGTGCCAGTACGGGACTAGCGGGATCTGGGGCCAACGTCCTGACTTTC. The entire variable domain, with the rest obtained from reference TRBV19 and TRBJ2-6, is as follows: DGGITQSPKYLFRKEGQNVTLSCEQNLNHDAMYWYRQDPGQGLRLIYYSQIVNDFQKGDIAEGYSVSREKKESFPLTVTSAQKNPTAFYLCASTGLAGSGANVLTFGAGSRLTVL.

With regard to this clone: A much more abundant neighbour one base away suggests this may be a read error. This CDR3 is also generated by other DNA sequences in the sample. This sequence joins TRBV5-1 and TRBJ2-7; 11 bases align to TRBD2. CDR1 SGHRS and CDR2 YFSETQ come from the germline V gene. The CDR3 covers 17 residues. The CDR3, as DNA: TGCGCCAGCAGCTACTTTCAAGGGACTAGCGGCTCCTACGAGCAATACTTC. Its translation: CASSYFQGTSGSYEQYF. Full variable domain (outside the CDR3, taken from reference TRBV5-1 and TRBJ2-7): KAGVTQTPRYLIKTRGQQVTLSCSPISGHRSVSWYQQTPGQGLQFLFEYFSETQRNKGNFPGRFSGRQFSNSRSEMNVSTLELGDSALYLCASSYFQGTSGSYEQYFGPGTRLTVT.

This clone was detected once. The genes are TRBV9 and TRBJ2-7, with no clear D. The CDR3 covers 15 residues. V shed 2 bases and J shed 3 bases, with 15 bases lying between them. CDR1 is SGDLS and CDR2 is YYNGEE in the germline V gene. This chain's CDR3 is CASSVVSSTLYEQYF. CDR3 DNA: TGTGCCAGCAGCGTCGTTTCTAGTACGCTCTACGAGCAGTACTTC.

The rearrangement joins TRBV6-5 to TRBJ1-2; D is unclear. Looked up from germline, CDR1 is MNHEY and CDR2 is SVGAGI. This CDR3 has 13 residues. V lost 6 bases and J 1 base, leaving 9 bases between the germline ends. CDR3 DNA: TGTGCCAGCAGGCCGGGAGATAACTATGGCTACACCTTC. This gives the protein CASRPGDNYGYTF.

The CDR3 here is CASSSPSVAPRTQYF. The CDR3 DNA sequence: TGTGCCAGCAGCTCCCCGTCGGTAGCGCCAAGGACCCAGTACTTC. The chain recombines TRBV7-2 with TRBJ2-5; tentatively, D is TRBD2 (5 bases). The CDR3 loop spans 15 amino acids. Germline assignment: CDR1 SGHTA and CDR2 FQGNSA. V lost 4 bases and J lost 7, with 19 bases in between.

This chain links TRBV7-2 with TRBJ2-7, with 9 bases aligning to TRBD1. The CDR3 has 15 residues. The germline V gene encodes CDR1 SGHTA and CDR2 FQGNSA. V shed 1 base, J shed 6 bases, and the junction held 7 bases outside the gene matches. CDR3 bases: TGTGCCAGCAGCTTAGTGGGGACAGGGATGAGCGAGCAGTACTTC. Protein: CASSLVGTGMSEQYF.

The gene calls are TRBV6-5 and TRBJ2-7; 9 bases fit TRBD1. Germline CDR1 MNHEY, CDR2 SVGAGI. This CDR3 contains 14 residues. V shed 6 bases and J 4 bases; nucleotides not matched to a gene: 7. CDR3 DNA: TGTGCCAGCAGAAACCCGGGACAGGGATACGAGCAGTACTTC. Its protein product is CASRNPGQGYEQYF.